Shown below are 12 T cell receptor beta chains from a single sample sequenced in a study of blood T cell repertoires in COVID-19. Sequencing was performed with immunoSEQ multiplex PCR; in TCRdb, only in-frame clones are kept and a portion is missing. The sample carries about 360,000 clones, about 89% recorded once. Sequencing was done on a sample of PBMCs or T cells enriched from blood (not recorded which). These receptors originate from a middle-aged man in a cohort exposed to, infected with or recovered from COVID-19 (not recorded which).

V is TRBV2 and J is TRBJ2-1; TRBD2 agrees at 9 bases. V lost 7 bases to trimming and J lost 2 bases; unmatched junction nucleotides: 6. The CDR3 is 15 residues long. CDR1 is SNHLY, CDR2 FYNNEI, per germline. This CDR3 is CASTLGTSPYNEQFF. The CDR3 nucleotides read TGTGCCAGCACTTTGGGGACTAGCCCCTACAATGAGCAGTTCTTC. The full variable domain, in which reference TRBV2 and TRBJ2-1 provide the parts outside the CDR3, is EPEVTQTPSHQVTQMGQEVILRCVPISNHLYFYWYRQILGQKVEFLVSFYNNEISEKSEIFDDQFSVERPDGSNFTLKIRSTKLEDSAMYFCASTLGTSPYNEQFFGPGTRLTVL.

This chain uses TRBV19 with TRBJ2-6; maybe TRBD2 (7 bases). There are 15 residues in the CDR3. Trimming pared 7 bases from V and 2 bases from J, leaving 12 bases between. Germline V gene sequence: CDR1 LNHDA, CDR2 SQIVND (reference sequence). The CDR3 DNA is TGTGCCAGTAAGGGGGGGACACCTGGGGCCAACGTCCTGACTTTC. Encoded protein: CASKGGTPGANVLTF.

This sequence joins TRBV9 and TRBJ1-6, with 10 bases identical to TRBD1. V lost 4 bases, J lost 7 bases, and 2 bases stayed unmatched. CDR3 length equals 14 residues. CDR1 is SGDLS, CDR2 YYNGEE, per germline. The CDR3, as DNA: TGTGCCAGCAGCCAGGGACAGGGGAATTCACCCCTCCACTTT. This sequence encodes CASSQGQGNSPLHF.

The V gene is TRBV11-2, the J gene TRBJ2-3, with TRBD2 matching over 9 bases. CDR3 length equals 14 residues. Germline-derived CDR1 and CDR2 are SGHAT and FQNNGV. Trimming cost V 5 bases and J 4 bases; bases outside gene matches: 4. The CDR3 region has the DNA TGTGCCAGCAGCGTCGGACTAGCGCCAGATACGCAGTATTTT. Protein: CASSVGLAPDTQYF.

This rearrangement joins TRBV28 to TRBJ2-5; 10 bases align to TRBD2. The CDR3 is made up of 16 amino acids. Looked up from germline, CDR1 is MDHEN and CDR2 is SYDVKM. Trimming cost V 4 bases and J 2 bases; bases outside gene matches: 7. The DNA for the CDR3 is TGTGCCAGCAGTTCTAGCGGGAGAGGGGGACAAGAGACCCAGTACTTC. Translation: CASSSSGRGGQETQYF.

The CDR3 DNA is TGTGCCAGCAGTGGACAGTACGAGCAGTACTTC. It encodes CASSGQYEQYF. The chain links TRBV28 to TRBJ2-7, with a tentative D call TRBD1 (6 bases). Germline V gives CDR1 MDHEN, CDR2 SYDVKM. This CDR3 has 11 residues. V lost 5 bases to trimming and J lost 4 bases, with 6 bases between them.

This clone came up once. The chain employs TRBV29-1 and TRBJ2-6; D perhaps matches TRBD2 (6 bases). Germline loops: CDR1 SQVTM, CDR2 ANQGSEA. This CDR3 has 16 amino acids. Trimming took off 4 bases at V and 0 bases at J, with 13 bases between the two ends. The CDR3 DNA sequence: TGCAGCGTTGTGGGGAGGTCGAGCTCTGGGGCCAACGTCCTGACTTTC. Translated, it gives CSVVGRSSSGANVLTF.

The chain carries TRBV29-1 and TRBJ1-1, with 7 bases aligning to TRBD1. CDR1 SQVTM and CDR2 ANQGSEA come from the germline V gene. CDR3 size: 15 residues. The ends lost 4 bases at V and 0 bases at J; junction bases unmatched: 8. Here the CDR3 DNA reads TGCAGCGTTGGGGCAGGGGGGACTGTGAACACTGAAGCTTTCTTT. It codes for CSVGAGGTVNTEAFF.

This clone was seen only a few times. The J gene is TRBJ1-6, the V gene TRBV28, with unresolved D. Germline loops: CDR1 MDHEN, CDR2 SYDVKM. CDR3 length: 17 amino acids. V was shortened by 5 bases and J by 5 bases, with 19 bases between the two germline ends. CDR3 coding DNA: TGTGCCAGCAGTCCCCCGAGGAGGACGCAAAATAATTCACCCCTCCACTTT. It codes for CASSPPRRTQNNSPLHF.

Comments on this clone: The same CDR3 can be traced to other DNA sequences in this sample. V usage is TRBV27 and J usage is TRBJ2-7, with D perhaps matching TRBD2 (5 bases). The germline V gene encodes CDR1 MNHEY and CDR2 SMNVEV (reference sequence). The V and J ends lost 2 bases and 0 bases respectively, with 11 bases between them. CDR3 size: 15 residues. The CDR3 coding sequence is TGTGCCAGCAGTTTAAGGGCAGGAGGCTCCTACGAGCAGTACTTC. This gives the protein CASSLRAGGSYEQYF.

The V gene is TRBV4-1, the J gene TRBJ1-4, with D maybe TRBD1 (5 bases). The germline CDR1 and CDR2 sequences are MGHRA and YSYEKL. Trimming removed 0 bases from V and 3 bases from J, with 14 bases in between. CDR3 length equals 17 residues. CDR3 sequence reads: CASSQEGGAGANEKLFF. The CDR3 DNA reads as TGCGCCAGCAGCCAAGAGGGGGGTGCGGGGGCTAATGAAAAACTGTTTTTT.

This chain links TRBV19 with TRBJ2-5; D is uncertain. CDR3 length: 12 amino acids. Germline V gene data show CDR1 as LNHDA and CDR2 as SQIVND (reference sequence). V was shortened by 0 bases and J by 6 bases, with 5 bases between the two germline ends. The CDR3 coding sequence is TGTGCCAGTAGTATAGATCAGAAGACCCAGTACTTC. Residues: CASSIDQKTQYF. The full variable domain, its missing parts supplied by reference TRBV19 and TRBJ2-5, is DGGITQSPKYLFRKEGQNVTLSCEQNLNHDAMYWYRQDPGQGLRLIYYSQIVNDFQKGDIAEGYSVSREKKESFPLTVTSAQKNPTAFYLCASSIDQKTQYFGPGTRLLVL.